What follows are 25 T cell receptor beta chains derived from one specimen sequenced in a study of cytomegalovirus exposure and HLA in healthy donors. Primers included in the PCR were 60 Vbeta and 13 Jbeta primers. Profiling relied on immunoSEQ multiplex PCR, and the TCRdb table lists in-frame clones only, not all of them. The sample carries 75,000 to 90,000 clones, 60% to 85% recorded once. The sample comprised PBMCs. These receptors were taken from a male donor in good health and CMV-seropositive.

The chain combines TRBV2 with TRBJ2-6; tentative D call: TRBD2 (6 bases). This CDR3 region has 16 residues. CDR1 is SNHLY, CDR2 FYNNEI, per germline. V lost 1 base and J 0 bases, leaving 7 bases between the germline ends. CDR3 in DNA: TGTGCCAGCAGTGAAGGGAGGGTCTCTGGGGCCAACGTCCTGACTTTC. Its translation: CASSEGRVSGANVLTF.

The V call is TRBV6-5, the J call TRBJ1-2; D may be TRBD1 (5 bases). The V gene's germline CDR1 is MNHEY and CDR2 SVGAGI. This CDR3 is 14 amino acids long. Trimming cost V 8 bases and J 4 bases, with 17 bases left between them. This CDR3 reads CASLGAWRPYGYTF. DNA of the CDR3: TGTGCCAGCTTAGGGGCTTGGCGGCCCTATGGCTACACCTTC.

The CDR3 nucleotides read TGCGCCAGCAGCTCGCAGACAGGGCCGCTTGCCGGGGAGCTGTTTTTT. It translates to CASSSQTGPLAGELFF. The rearrangement links TRBV5-1 to TRBJ2-2; 7 bases fit TRBD1. The V gene end was trimmed by 3 bases and the J gene end by 6 bases; junction bases not matched to a gene: 11. The CDR3 contains 16 residues. CDR1 and CDR2 from the germline V gene are SGHRS and YFSETQ.

CDR3 region: CASSATTGFGGTQYF. The CDR3 DNA sequence: TGTGCCAGCAGTGCAACGACAGGATTTGGGGGAACCCAGTACTTC. This rearrangement joins TRBV25-1 to TRBJ2-5; tentative D call: TRBD1 (6 bases). This CDR3 comprises 15 residues. CDR1 and CDR2 from the germline V gene are MGHDK and SYGVNS. The germline V and J ends were trimmed by 4 bases and 8 bases, with 20 bases remaining between them.

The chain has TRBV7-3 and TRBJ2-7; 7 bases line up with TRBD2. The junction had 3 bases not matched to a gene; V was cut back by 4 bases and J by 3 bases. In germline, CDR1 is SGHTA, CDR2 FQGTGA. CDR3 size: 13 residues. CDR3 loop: CASSWGGVYEQYF. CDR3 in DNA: TGTGCCAGCAGCTGGGGGGGAGTCTACGAGCAGTACTTC.

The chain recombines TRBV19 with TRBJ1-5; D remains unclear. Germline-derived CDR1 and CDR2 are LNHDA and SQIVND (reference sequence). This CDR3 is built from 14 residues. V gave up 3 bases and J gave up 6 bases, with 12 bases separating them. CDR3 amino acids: CASSMRGVGQPQHF. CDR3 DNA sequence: TGTGCCAGTAGTATGAGAGGTGTGGGTCAGCCCCAGCATTTT.

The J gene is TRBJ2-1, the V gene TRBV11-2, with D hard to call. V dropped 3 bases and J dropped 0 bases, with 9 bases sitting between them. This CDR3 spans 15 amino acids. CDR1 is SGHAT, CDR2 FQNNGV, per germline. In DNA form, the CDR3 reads TGTGCCAGCAGCTTTGTTCAAATCTCCTACAATGAGCAGTTCTTC. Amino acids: CASSFVQISYNEQFF.

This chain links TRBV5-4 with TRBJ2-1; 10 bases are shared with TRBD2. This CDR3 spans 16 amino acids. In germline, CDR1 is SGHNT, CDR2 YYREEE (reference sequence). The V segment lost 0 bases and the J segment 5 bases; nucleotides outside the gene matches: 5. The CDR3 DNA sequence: TGTGCCAGCAGCTTGGCAGCGGGAGGGCTGGACAATGAGCAGTTCTTC. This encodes CASSLAAGGLDNEQFF.

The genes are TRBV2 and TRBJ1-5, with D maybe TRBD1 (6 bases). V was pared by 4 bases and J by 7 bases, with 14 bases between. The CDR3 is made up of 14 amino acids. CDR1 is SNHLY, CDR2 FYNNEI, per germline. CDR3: CASSVLGGKQPQHF. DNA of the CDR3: TGTGCCAGCAGTGTGCTAGGGGGAAAGCAGCCCCAGCATTTT. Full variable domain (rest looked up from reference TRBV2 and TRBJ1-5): EPEVTQTPSHQVTQMGQEVILRCVPISNHLYFYWYRQILGQKVEFLVSFYNNEISEKSEIFDDQFSVERPDGSNFTLKIRSTKLEDSAMYFCASSVLGGKQPQHFGDGTRLSIL.

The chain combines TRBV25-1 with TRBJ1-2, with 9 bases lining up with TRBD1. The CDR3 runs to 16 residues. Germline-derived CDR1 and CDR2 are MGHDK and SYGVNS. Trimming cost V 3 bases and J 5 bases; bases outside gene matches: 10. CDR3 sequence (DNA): TGTGCCAGCAGTGAGGGAGGGGGGGACAGGGCTTATGGCTACACCTTC. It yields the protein CASSEGGGDRAYGYTF.

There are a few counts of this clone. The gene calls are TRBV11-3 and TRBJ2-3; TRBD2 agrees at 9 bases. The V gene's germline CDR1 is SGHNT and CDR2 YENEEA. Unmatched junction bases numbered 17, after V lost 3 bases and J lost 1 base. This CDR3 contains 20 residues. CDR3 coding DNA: TGTGCCAGCAGCTTTCGTAAAGGAGGGCGGGAGGGCCGGGGCACAGATACGCAGTATTTT. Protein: CASSFRKGGREGRGTDTQYF.

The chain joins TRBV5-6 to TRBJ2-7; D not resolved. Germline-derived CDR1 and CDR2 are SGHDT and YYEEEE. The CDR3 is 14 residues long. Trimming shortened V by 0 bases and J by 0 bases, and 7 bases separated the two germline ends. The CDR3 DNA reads TGTGCCAGCAGCTTGGCCCTTAGCTCCTACGAGCAGTACTTC. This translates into CASSLALSSYEQYF. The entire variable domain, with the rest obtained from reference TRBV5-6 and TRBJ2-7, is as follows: DAGVTQSPTHLIKTRGQQVTLRCSPKSGHDTVSWYQQALGQGPQFIFQYYEEEERQRGNFPDRFSGHQFPNYSSELNVNALLLGDSALYLCASSLALSSYEQYFGPGTRLTVT.

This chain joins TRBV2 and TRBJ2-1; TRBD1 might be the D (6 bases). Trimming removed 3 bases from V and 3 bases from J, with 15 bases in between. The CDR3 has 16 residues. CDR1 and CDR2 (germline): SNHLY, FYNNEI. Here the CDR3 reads CASSESWDTLYNEQFF. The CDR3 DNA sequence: TGTGCCAGCAGTGAGAGTTGGGACACTCTCTACAATGAGCAGTTCTTC.

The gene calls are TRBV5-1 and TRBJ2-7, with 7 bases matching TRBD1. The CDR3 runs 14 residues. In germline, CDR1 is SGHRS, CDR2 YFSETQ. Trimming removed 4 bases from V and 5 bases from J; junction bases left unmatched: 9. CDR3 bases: TGCGCCAGCAGCGTGACAGGGTTAAGCCACGAGCAGTACTTC. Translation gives CASSVTGLSHEQYF.

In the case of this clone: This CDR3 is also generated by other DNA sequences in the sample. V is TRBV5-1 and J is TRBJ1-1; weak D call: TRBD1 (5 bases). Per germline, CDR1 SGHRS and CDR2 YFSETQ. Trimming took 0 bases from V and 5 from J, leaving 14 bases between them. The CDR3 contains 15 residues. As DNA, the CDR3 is TGCGCCAGCAGCTTGGCCGGGACGGGAGGAACTGAAGCTTTCTTT. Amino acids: CASSLAGTGGTEAFF.

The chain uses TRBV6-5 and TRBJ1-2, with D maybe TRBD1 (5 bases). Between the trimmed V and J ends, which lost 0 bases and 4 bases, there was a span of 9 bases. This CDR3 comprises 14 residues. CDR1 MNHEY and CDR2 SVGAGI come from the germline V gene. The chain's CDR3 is CASSYSQVSYGYTF. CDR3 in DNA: TGTGCCAGCAGTTACTCACAGGTTTCCTATGGCTACACCTTC.

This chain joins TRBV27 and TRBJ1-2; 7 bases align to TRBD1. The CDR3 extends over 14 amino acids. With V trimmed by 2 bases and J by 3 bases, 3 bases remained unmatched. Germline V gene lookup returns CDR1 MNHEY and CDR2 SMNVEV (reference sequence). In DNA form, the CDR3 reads TGTGCCAGCAGTTTAAGGGACAGAGACTATGGCTACACCTTC. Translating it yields CASSLRDRDYGYTF.

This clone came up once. In nucleotides, the CDR3 is TGTGCCAGCAGTTTCAAGGGACAGGGGGCCTGTGAGCAGTACTTC. It specifies CASSFKGQGACEQYF. The chain is built from TRBV27 and TRBJ2-7; the match to TRBD1 covers 12 bases. V shed 3 bases and J 7 bases; nucleotides not matched to a gene: 7. The CDR3 is made up of 15 amino acids. Germline CDR1 is MNHEY and CDR2 is SMNVEV (reference sequence).

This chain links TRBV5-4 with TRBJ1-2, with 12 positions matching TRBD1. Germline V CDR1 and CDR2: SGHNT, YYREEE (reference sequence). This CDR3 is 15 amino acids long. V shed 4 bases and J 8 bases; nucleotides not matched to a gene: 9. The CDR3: CASSRGTGGAGGYTF. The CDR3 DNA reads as TGTGCCAGCAGCAGGGGGACAGGGGGCGCGGGCGGCTACACCTTC.

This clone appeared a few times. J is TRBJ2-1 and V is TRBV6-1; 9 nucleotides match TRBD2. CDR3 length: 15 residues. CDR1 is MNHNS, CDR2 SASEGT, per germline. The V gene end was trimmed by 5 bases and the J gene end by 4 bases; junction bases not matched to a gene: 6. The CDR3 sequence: CASSLSGSQYNEQFF. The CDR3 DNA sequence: TGTGCCAGCAGTCTTAGCGGGAGCCAATACAATGAGCAGTTCTTC.

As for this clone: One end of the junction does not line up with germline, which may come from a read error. The DNA of the CDR3 is TGTGCTAGCAGCCCGCATTTGGGACAGGGGTACCCCTTAGCCACAAACATTCAGTACTTC. Translating gives CASSPHLGQGYPLATNIQYF. The chain employs TRBV7-7 and TRBJ2-4; 10 nucleotides agree with TRBD1. The CDR3 runs 20 residues. The V gene's germline CDR1 is SSHAT and CDR2 FNYEAQ (reference sequence). The whole variable domain, filled in from reference TRBV7-7 and TRBJ2-4, reads GAGVSQSPRYKVTKRGQDVTLRCDPISSHATLYWYQQALGQGPEFLTYFNYEAQPDKSGLPSDRFSAERPEGSISTLTIQRTEQRDSAMYRCASSPHLGQGYPLATNIQYFGAGTRLSVL.

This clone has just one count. CDR3 amino acids: CASSFPEGAQYF. The DNA for the CDR3 is TGTGCCAGCAGCTTCCCTGAAGGGGCGCAGTATTTT. The rearrangement joins TRBV7-9 to TRBJ2-3, with a tentative D call TRBD1 (5 bases). V dropped 3 bases and J dropped 10 bases, with 11 bases sitting between them. This CDR3 spans 12 amino acids. Germline loops: CDR1 SEHNR, CDR2 FQNEAQ (reference sequence).

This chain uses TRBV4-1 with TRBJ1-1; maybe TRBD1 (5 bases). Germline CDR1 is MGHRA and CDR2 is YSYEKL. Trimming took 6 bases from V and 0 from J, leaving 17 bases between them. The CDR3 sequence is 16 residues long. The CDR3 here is CASRRGGLILNTEAFF. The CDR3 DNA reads TGCGCCAGCAGAAGGGGAGGACTTATTTTGAACACTGAAGCTTTCTTT.

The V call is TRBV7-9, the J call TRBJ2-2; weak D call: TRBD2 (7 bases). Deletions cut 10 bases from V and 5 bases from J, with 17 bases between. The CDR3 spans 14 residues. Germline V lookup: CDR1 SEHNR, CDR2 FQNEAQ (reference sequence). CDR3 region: CATGGGSRTGELFF. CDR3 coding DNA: TGTGCCACCGGGGGCGGGAGTCGAACCGGGGAGCTGTTTTTT.

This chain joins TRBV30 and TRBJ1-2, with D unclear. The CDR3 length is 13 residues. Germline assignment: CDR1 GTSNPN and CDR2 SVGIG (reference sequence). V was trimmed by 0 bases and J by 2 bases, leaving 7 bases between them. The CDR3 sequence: CAWSVLLNYGYTF. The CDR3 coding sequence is TGTGCCTGGAGTGTACTACTAAACTATGGCTACACCTTC.